This T cell receptor (beta chain) was sequenced for a study of blood T cell repertoires in COVID-19. Study-level background: COVID-19 samples collected from the United States, Italy and Spain covered acute and convalescent phases. PBMCs, B-cell-depleted T cells, or T cells provided the cDNA or gDNA that made up the material.

The CDR3 is made up of 13 amino acids. The V gene lost 5 bases and the J gene lost 7 bases, with 11 bases spanning the gap. Per the study methods: Researchers report that nucleated cell counts were estimated from reference gene primer amplification. Sequenced by immunoSEQ multiplex PCR; TCRdb stores in-frame clones only, minus some. The V and J calls and the clone size are those of that table, but D and trimming were determined from the DNA. In the table there are 100,000 to 150,000 clones, 70% to 75% of which are singletons. Followed over time, Seattle patients had been enrolled while infection was active.

The gene calls are TRBV12-3 or TRBV12-4 and TRBJ2-2, with D perhaps TRBD1 (6 bases). The sequence was collected from an elderly man with COVID-19, enrolled during active disease. Sequencing was performed on peripheral blood. CDR3 sequence reads: CASSTGYDGELFF. CDR3 DNA sequence: TGTGCCAGCAGTACAGGGTATGACGGGGAGCTGTTTTTT.